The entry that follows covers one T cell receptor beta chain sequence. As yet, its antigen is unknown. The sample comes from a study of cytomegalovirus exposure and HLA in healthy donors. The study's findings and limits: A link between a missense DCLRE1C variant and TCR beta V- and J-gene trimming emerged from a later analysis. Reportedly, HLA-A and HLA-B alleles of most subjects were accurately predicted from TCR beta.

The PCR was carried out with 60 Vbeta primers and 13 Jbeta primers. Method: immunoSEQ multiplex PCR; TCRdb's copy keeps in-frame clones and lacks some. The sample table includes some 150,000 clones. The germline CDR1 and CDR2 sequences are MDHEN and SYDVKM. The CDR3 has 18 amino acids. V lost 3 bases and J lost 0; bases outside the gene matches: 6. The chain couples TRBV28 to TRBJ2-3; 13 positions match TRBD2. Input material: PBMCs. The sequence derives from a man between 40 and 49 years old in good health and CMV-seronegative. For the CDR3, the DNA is TGTGCCAGCAGTTTGACTAGCGGGGGGCTTACTAGCACAGATACGCAGTATTTT. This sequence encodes CASSLTSGGLTSTDTQYF.